The entry that follows covers one TCR beta chain sequence. This entry belongs to a study of blood T cell repertoires in COVID-19. Turning to the study itself: Acute and convalescent COVID-19 samples came from the United States, Italy and Spain.

Cohort allocation depended upon clinical history that participants reported. All recovered Cohort 3 donors got two negative PCRs, got clearance, or saw symptom resolution. Data came from immunoSEQ multiplex PCR; TCRdb stores just in-frame clones and leaves some out. The sample lists roughly 250,000 clones, more than 70% occurring once. Trimming cost V 6 bases and J 6 bases, with 15 bases left between them. The CDR3 totals 13 residues. Germline lookup yields CDR1 LNHDA and CDR2 SQIVND (reference sequence). V gene TRBV19 combines with J gene TRBJ2-7; D possibly corresponds to TRBD1 (6 bases). Sample: PBMCs or T cells enriched from blood (not recorded which). This TCR derives from a woman aged 45 to 65 who had recovered from COVID-19. The chain's CDR3 is CASRGRGRGEQYF. Written as DNA, the CDR3 is TGTGCCAGTAGGGGCAGGGGAAGGGGCGAGCAGTACTTC.